This note documents a single TCR beta chain sequence. Its antigen is unidentified. The sample belongs to a study of OX40 agonist ivuxolimab in advanced cancers. The overall study: Those enrolled were approximately 87% male, with a mean age of 60 years and ages from about 20 to 90.

Study results and limitations: Doses of 0.1 to 3.0 mg/kg were accompanied by clonal expansion of CD4+ and CD8+ blood T cells by week 6.

Libraries were prepared by immunoSEQ multiplex PCR; TCRdb keeps only in-frame clonotypes and omits some of them. Seen here are tens of thousands of clones, more than 80% observed once, and the top ten hold roughly 5%. V lost 3 bases and J 2 bases, leaving 1 base between the germline ends. CDR3 length: 11 amino acids. The germline CDR1 and CDR2 sequences are MGHDK and SYGVNS. The V call is TRBV25-1, the J call TRBJ2-5, with D hard to call. The sequence derives from an adult with an advanced solid tumor such as melanoma, head and neck, liver or kidney cancer. This material consisted of CD4+ or CD8+ T cells sorted from blood, taken in a trial of the OX40 agonist ivuxolimab. CDR3 in DNA: TGTGCCAGCAGTGAGCAAGAGACCCAGTACTTC. Protein: CASSEQETQYF.